This TCR beta chain was sequenced for a study of cytomegalovirus exposure and HLA in healthy donors. Researchers ran the PCR with 60 Vbeta and 13 Jbeta primers. TCRdb's table, derived via immunoSEQ multiplex PCR, lists solely in-frame clones and lacks some. The sample contains some 210,000 clones, over 75% of which appear only once. The sequencing input was PBMCs. The TCR originated in a woman aged 45-65 years in good health and CMV-seropositive.

For the CDR3, the DNA is TGTGCCAGCAGACACAGGGAAGCAACTAATGAAAAACTGTTTTTT. Translated, it gives CASRHREATNEKLFF. This sequence joins TRBV6-1 and TRBJ1-4; D may be TRBD1 (6 bases). Germline-derived CDR1 and CDR2 are MNHNS and SASEGT. V dropped 6 bases and J dropped 0 bases, with 11 bases sitting between them. The CDR3 covers 15 residues.